Listed below are T cell receptor beta chains from one sample, sequenced in a study of blood T cells in healthy people across ages. TCRdb re-called the 5' RACE reads with MiXCR, one entry per CDR3 protein. Of approximately 350,000 distinct CDR3 sequences listed, 45% to 65% were seen once; the top ten hold around 53%. The sample taken for sequencing was blood. The receptor source for this set is a man in his 60s in good health. CDR3s include the opening cysteine and the closing phenylalanine or tryptophan. The D gene is left open where the match is weak. Clone size appears in some rows only: once, few, many, or a class for an expanded clone.

J gene: TRBJ1-2
clone size: .
V gene: TRBV3-1
D gene: TRBD1
CDR3 protein: CTSSQGTGTVKHGYTF
CDR3 DNA: TGTACCAGCAGCCAAGGGACCGGGACAGTAAAGCATGGCTACACCTTC

J gene: TRBJ2-3
clone size: once
V gene: TRBV30
D gene: .
CDR3 protein: CAWTRGLPDTQYF
CDR3 DNA: TGTGCCTGGACCCGCGGGTTGCCAGATACGCAGTATTTT

J gene: TRBJ1-2
clone size: few
V gene: TRBV24-1
D gene: .
CDR3 protein: CARAEDSNYGYTF
CDR3 DNA: TGTGCCAGGGCGGAGGACAGTAACTATGGCTACACCTTC

J gene: TRBJ1-2
clone size: .
V gene: TRBV27
D gene: .
CDR3 protein: CASSSGGRPNYGYTF
CDR3 DNA: TGTGCCAGCAGTTCCGGCGGGAGACCTAACTATGGCTACACCTTC

J gene: TRBJ1-6
clone size: .
V gene: TRBV5-6
D gene: .
CDR3 protein: CASSLGPVDNSPLHF
CDR3 DNA: TGTGCCAGCAGCTTGGGACCGGTAGATAATTCACCCCTCCACTTT

J gene: TRBJ1-6
clone size: .
V gene: TRBV21-1
D gene: .
CDR3 protein: CASPLSRSRVWVSSPLHF
CDR3 DNA: TGTGCCAGCCCCCTCTCGAGGAGTCGGGTCTGGGTTAGTTCACCCCTCCACTTT

J gene: TRBJ2-5
clone size: .
V gene: TRBV29-1
D gene: .
CDR3 protein: CSATPGQETQYF
CDR3 DNA: TGCAGCGCGACACCTGGCCAAGAGACCCAGTACTTC

J gene: TRBJ2-3
clone size: .
V gene: TRBV3-1
D gene: TRBD2
CDR3 protein: CACSRTGTSGGTKQYF
CDR3 DNA: TGTGCCTGCAGCCGGACAGGGACTAGCGGGGGAACCAAGCAGTATTTT

J gene: TRBJ2-7
clone size: .
V gene: TRBV6-2/TRBV6-3
D gene: .
CDR3 protein: CASSSSFRDSVYEQYF
CDR3 DNA: TGTGCCAGCAGTTCCTCCTTCCGGGACTCCGTCTACGAGCAGTACTTC

J gene: TRBJ1-2
clone size: .
V gene: TRBV4-3
D gene: TRBD1
CDR3 protein: CASSQNLQGAGGYTF
CDR3 DNA: TGCGCCAGCAGCCAAAACCTACAGGGGGCGGGTGGCTACACCTTC

J gene: TRBJ1-5
clone size: .
V gene: TRBV12-3/TRBV12-4
D gene: TRBD1
CDR3 protein: CASSLQGNQPQHF
CDR3 DNA: TGTGCCAGCAGCTTACAGGGGAATCAGCCCCAGCATTTT

J gene: TRBJ2-3
clone size: few
V gene: TRBV6-2/TRBV6-3
D gene: TRBD2
CDR3 protein: CASSYERDPTDTQYF
CDR3 DNA: TGTGCCAGCAGTTACGAGCGGGACCCCACAGATACGCAGTATTTT

J gene: TRBJ2-7
clone size: .
V gene: TRBV27
D gene: TRBD2
CDR3 protein: CASRGPGLAVQYF
CDR3 DNA: TGTGCCAGCAGGGGACCGGGACTAGCGGTACAGTACTTC

J gene: TRBJ2-1
clone size: .
V gene: TRBV9
D gene: TRBD2
CDR3 protein: CASSARGTSGYNEQFF
CDR3 DNA: TGTGCCAGCAGCGCCCGCGGGACTAGCGGCTACAATGAGCAGTTCTTC

J gene: TRBJ1-2
clone size: .
V gene: TRBV20-1
D gene: TRBD1
CDR3 protein: CSATKGTGGGYTF
CDR3 DNA: TGCAGTGCTACTAAAGGGACAGGGGGAGGCTACACCTTC

J gene: TRBJ2-1
clone size: .
V gene: TRBV5-1
D gene: .
CDR3 protein: CASRGDFSYNEQFF
CDR3 DNA: TGCGCCAGCAGAGGGGACTTCTCTTACAATGAGCAGTTCTTC

J gene: TRBJ1-2
clone size: few
V gene: TRBV6-1
D gene: .
CDR3 protein: CASSEEQGSGYTF
CDR3 DNA: TGTGCCAGCAGTGAAGAACAGGGAAGTGGCTACACCTTC

J gene: TRBJ2-7
clone size: .
V gene: TRBV5-4
D gene: TRBD1
CDR3 protein: CASSPGTASREQYF
CDR3 DNA: TGTGCCAGCAGCCCCGGGACAGCCTCTCGCGAGCAGTACTTC

J gene: TRBJ2-1
clone size: once
V gene: TRBV27
D gene: TRBD2
CDR3 protein: CASSDLAGVFLDEQFF
CDR3 DNA: TGTGCCAGCAGTGATCTAGCGGGAGTGTTTCTTGATGAGCAGTTCTTC

J gene: TRBJ2-1
clone size: .
V gene: TRBV20-1
D gene: TRBD2
CDR3 protein: CSAPRTSGNYNEQFF
CDR3 DNA: TGCAGTGCTCCGCGGACTAGCGGGAACTACAATGAGCAGTTCTTC